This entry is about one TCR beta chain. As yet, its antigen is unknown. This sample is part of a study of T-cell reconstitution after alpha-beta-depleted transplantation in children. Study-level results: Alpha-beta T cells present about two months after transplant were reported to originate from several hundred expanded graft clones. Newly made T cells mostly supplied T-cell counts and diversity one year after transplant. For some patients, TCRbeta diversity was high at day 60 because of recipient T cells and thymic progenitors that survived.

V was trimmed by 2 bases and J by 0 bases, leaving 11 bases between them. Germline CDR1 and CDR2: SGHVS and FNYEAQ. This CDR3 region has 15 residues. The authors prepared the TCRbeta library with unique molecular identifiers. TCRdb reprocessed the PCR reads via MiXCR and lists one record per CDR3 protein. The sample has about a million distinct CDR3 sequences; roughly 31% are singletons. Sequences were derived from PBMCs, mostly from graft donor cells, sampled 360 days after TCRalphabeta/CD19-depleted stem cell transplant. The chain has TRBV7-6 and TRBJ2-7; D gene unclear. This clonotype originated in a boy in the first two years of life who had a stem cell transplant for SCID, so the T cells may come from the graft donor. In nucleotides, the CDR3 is TGTGCCAGCAGCTTATCGGTCGGATTCTCCTACGAGCAGTACTTC. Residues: CASSLSVGFSYEQYF. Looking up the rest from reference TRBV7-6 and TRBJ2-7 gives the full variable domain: GAGVSQSPRYKVTKRGQDVALRCDPISGHVSLYWYRQALGQGPEFLTYFNYEAQQDKSGLPNDRFSAERPEGSISTLTIQRTEQRDSAMYRCASSLSVGFSYEQYFGPGTRLTVT.